The 28 T cell receptor beta chains below all came from one sample that was sequenced in a study of blood T cell repertoires in COVID-19. The data were produced by immunoSEQ multiplex PCR, yet TCRdb's version contains in-frame clones alone and is incomplete. The table has 140,000 or so clones, approximately 90% seen once. Sequencing was carried out using peripheral blood. The source is a woman in her sixties with active COVID-19.

V and J are TRBV5-4 and TRBJ2-3; 9 bases agree with TRBD2. V shed 3 bases, J shed 0 bases, and the junction held 11 bases outside the gene matches. Germline V CDR1 and CDR2: SGHNT, YYREEE (reference sequence). The CDR3 runs 18 residues. The DNA for the CDR3 is TGTGCCAGCAGCTCCCCCCCGGGACTAGCCGTTAGCACAGATACGCAGTATTTT. Translating it yields CASSSPPGLAVSTDTQYF.

This clone occurred once. J is TRBJ2-1 and V is TRBV10-3, with 7 bases aligning to TRBD2. Unmatched junction bases numbered 3, after V lost 6 bases and J lost 7 bases. CDR3 length: 12 amino acids. Germline V gene data show CDR1 as ENHRY and CDR2 as SYGVKD. DNA of the CDR3: TGTGCCATCAGCCCTAGCGGAAATGAGCAGTTCTTC. Its protein product is CAISPSGNEQFF.

Concerning this clone: Different DNA sequences within this sample yield the same CDR3. CDR3 in DNA: TGTGCCAGCAGCTTTACTAGCGGGAGCTACAATGAGCAGTTCTTC. Translated: CASSFTSGSYNEQFF. The chain employs TRBV7-3 and TRBJ2-1; TRBD2 aligns across 11 bases. In germline, CDR1 is SGHTA, CDR2 FQGTGA. Unmatched junction bases numbered 1, after V lost 3 bases and J lost 3 bases. The CDR3 is made up of 15 amino acids.

This rearrangement joins TRBV7-9 to TRBJ2-7; a weak D match, TRBD1 (6 bases). Deletions cut 5 bases from V and 3 bases from J, with 14 bases between. CDR1 SEHNR and CDR2 FQNEAQ come from the germline V gene (reference sequence). The CDR3 is made up of 14 amino acids. The CDR3 DNA is TGTGCCAGCAGCCCCGGGACACAGGACTACGAGCAGTACTTC. This translates into CASSPGTQDYEQYF.

The V gene is TRBV4-2, the J gene TRBJ2-1, with 9 nucleotides matching TRBD2. Trimming at V came to 4 bases and at J to 7 bases, leaving 8 bases not matched to a gene. This CDR3 region has 15 residues. Per germline, CDR1 LGHNA and CDR2 YNFKEQ. Here the CDR3 DNA reads TGTGCCAGCAGCCCGGGACTAGCCCGGGCAAATGAGCAGTTCTTC. Translated: CASSPGLARANEQFF.

The chain has TRBV5-1 and TRBJ2-1; 13 positions match TRBD2. The J segment lost 8 bases and the V segment lost 4 bases, leaving 12 bases of the junction unmatched. Per the germline V gene, CDR1 is SGHRS and CDR2 is YFSETQ. This CDR3 contains 17 residues. The CDR3 region has the DNA TGCGCCAGCAGCGAAGGGACTAGCGGGGCCCAGTCCCATGAGCAGTTCTTC. This gives the protein CASSEGTSGAQSHEQFF.

This clone has a single count. V is TRBV7-3 and J is TRBJ1-6, with D unresolved. The CDR3 has 14 amino acids. Trimming took off 5 bases at V and 3 bases at J, with 8 bases between the two ends. Germline values: CDR1 SGHTA, CDR2 FQGTGA. The CDR3 sequence: CASSNGYYNSPLHF. The CDR3 nucleotides are TGTGCCAGCAGCAACGGTTACTATAATTCACCCCTCCACTTT.

The V gene is TRBV6-2 or TRBV6-3, the J gene TRBJ1-6; possibly TRBD1 for D (6 bases). Trimming shortened V by 5 bases and J by 10 bases, and 24 bases separated the two germline ends. CDR1 and CDR2 from the germline V gene are MNHEY and SVGEGT. CDR3 length equals 17 residues. In DNA, the CDR3 is TGTGCCAGCAGTACCCCCACGGACAGTCACCTCGGATCACCCCTCCACTTT. Translated: CASSTPTDSHLGSPLHF.

The V gene is TRBV24-1, the J gene TRBJ2-1; possible D gene TRBD2, 5 bases. Per the germline V gene, CDR1 is KGHDR and CDR2 is SFDVKD. The CDR3 length is 13 residues. V shed 0 bases and J shed 11 bases, with 10 bases lying between them. The CDR3 coding sequence is TGTGCCACCAGTGATTTGTCGGGGAGTCAGCAGTTCTTC. Amino acid sequence: CATSDLSGSQQFF.

Concerning this clone: This CDR3 is also generated by other DNA sequences in the sample. The chain combines TRBV28 with TRBJ1-2; D is uncertain. This CDR3 has 13 amino acids. Germline CDR1 and CDR2: MDHEN and SYDVKM. V shed 2 bases and J shed 8 bases, with 12 bases lying between them. The CDR3 region has the DNA TGTGCCAGCAGTTTAGAGGGAGATAGGGGCTACACCTTC. Translated, it gives CASSLEGDRGYTF.

This clone was seen a few times. This chain uses TRBV5-8 with TRBJ2-2, with a weak D call TRBD1 (6 bases). Trimming shortened V by 3 bases and J by 6 bases, and 15 bases separated the two germline ends. Germline values: CDR1 SGHTS, CDR2 YDEGEE. This CDR3 contains 15 residues. The CDR3 nucleotides are TGTGCCAGCAGCTCCACAGGGTCTTCTCCCGGGGAGCTGTTTTTT. This sequence encodes CASSSTGSSPGELFF.

V gene TRBV29-1 combines with J gene TRBJ2-3; D is unclear. The CDR3 is made up of 16 amino acids. Germline lookup yields CDR1 SQVTM and CDR2 ANQGSEA. Trimming stripped 1 base from V and 1 base from J, with 15 bases between. This CDR3 reads CSVEAPGSPGTDTQYF. CDR3 DNA: TGCAGCGTTGAAGCCCCTGGCTCCCCTGGCACAGATACGCAGTATTTT.

This chain links TRBV30 with TRBJ2-1; 14 bases are shared with TRBD2. Per germline, CDR1 GTSNPN and CDR2 SVGIG (reference sequence). This CDR3 comprises 15 residues. The CDR3 bases are TGTGCTGAAGGGTTCGGGACTAGCGGGAGTGTTGAGCAGTTCTTC. Its protein is CAEGFGTSGSVEQFF.

The V gene is TRBV6-4, the J gene TRBJ1-5, with D maybe TRBD1 (5 bases). This CDR3 contains 19 residues. Germline assignment: CDR1 MRHNA and CDR2 SNTAGT. V was pared by 4 bases and J by 2 bases, with 24 bases between. The CDR3 DNA sequence: TGTGCCAGCAGTGTTAAAGGGGCAGGCCCGTACGTTTGCAATCAGCCCCAGCATTTT. It codes for CASSVKGAGPYVCNQPQHF.

This sequence joins TRBV4-3 and TRBJ2-2; 8 positions agree with TRBD2. The germline V gene has CDR1 LGHNA and CDR2 YSLEER. The CDR3 runs to 18 residues. Unmatched junction bases numbered 9, after V lost 0 bases and J lost 3 bases. The CDR3 bases are TGCGCCAGCAGCCAAGACCGGCCGGGAGGGCCGTACACCGGGGAGCTGTTTTTT. It yields the protein CASSQDRPGGPYTGELFF.

V gene TRBV29-1 combines with J gene TRBJ2-7, with TRBD2 as a possible D gene (5 bases). Trimming left V 6 bases short and J 2 bases short, with 11 bases between. The CDR3 has 12 amino acids. The germline V gene has CDR1 SQVTM and CDR2 ANQGSEA. This CDR3 reads CSVADGTYEQYF. The CDR3 DNA follows: TGCAGCGTAGCGGACGGAACCTACGAGCAGTACTTC.

The rearrangement joins TRBV6-5 to TRBJ1-2; 7 bases align to TRBD1. This CDR3 has 14 amino acids. Germline CDR1 MNHEY, CDR2 SVGAGI. V gave up 6 bases and J gave up 4 bases; unmatched junction bases: 8. The CDR3 DNA follows: TGTGCCAGCAGCCCCGGGGGACAGATCTATGGCTACACCTTC. Amino acid sequence: CASSPGGQIYGYTF.

The J gene is TRBJ1-1, the V gene TRBV5-1; TRBD1 is a possible D gene (5 bases). The CDR3 spans 15 residues. Between the trimmed V and J ends, which lost 4 bases and 4 bases, there was a span of 17 bases. Germline V CDR1 and CDR2: SGHRS, YFSETQ. The chain's CDR3 is CASSRGLWAATEAFF. CDR3 nucleotide sequence: TGCGCCAGCAGCCGGGGACTTTGGGCGGCCACTGAAGCTTTCTTT. Supplemented by reference TRBV5-1 and TRBJ1-1, the full variable domain reads KAGVTQTPRYLIKTRGQQVTLSCSPISGHRSVSWYQQTPGQGLQFLFEYFSETQRNKGNFPGRFSGRQFSNSRSEMNVSTLELGDSALYLCASSRGLWAATEAFFGQGTRLTVV.

J is TRBJ2-7 and V is TRBV28; 7 positions agree with TRBD2. There are 14 residues in the CDR3. Germline V gene data show CDR1 as MDHEN and CDR2 as SYDVKM. Losses at the gene ends were 2 bases for V and 3 bases for J; bases not matched to a gene: 4. The CDR3 region is CASSLGGSSYEQYF. The CDR3 DNA reads TGTGCCAGCAGTTTAGGCGGGAGTAGCTACGAGCAGTACTTC.

This clone was observed a single time. V usage is TRBV9 and J usage is TRBJ2-3; perhaps TRBD2 as D (6 bases). V lost 5 bases and J 2 bases, leaving 18 bases between the germline ends. The V gene's germline CDR1 is SGDLS and CDR2 YYNGEE. The CDR3 length is 16 residues. CDR3 amino acids: CASSPPGGIATDTQYF. CDR3 DNA sequence: TGTGCCAGCAGTCCCCCCGGCGGGATCGCCACAGATACGCAGTATTTT. Looking up the rest from reference TRBV9 and TRBJ2-3 gives the full variable domain: DSGVTQTPKHLITATGQRVTLRCSPRSGDLSVYWYQQSLDQGLQFLIQYYNGEERAKGNILERFSAQQFPDLHSELNLSSLELGDSALYFCASSPPGGIATDTQYFGPGTRLTVL.

This chain connects TRBV11-2 to TRBJ1-2; weak D call: TRBD1 (6 bases). The germline gives CDR1 SGHAT, CDR2 FQNNGV. This CDR3 region has 13 residues. Deletions cut 5 bases from V and 8 bases from J, with 15 bases between. The CDR3 is CASSPGQKGGYTF. In DNA, the CDR3 is TGTGCCAGCAGCCCCGGACAGAAAGGCGGCTACACCTTC.

The chain has TRBV6-6 and TRBJ2-3; maybe TRBD1 (6 bases). This CDR3 comprises 16 residues. CDR1 and CDR2 (germline): MNHNY, SVGAGI (reference sequence). The V gene lost 5 bases and the J gene lost 4 bases, with 19 bases spanning the gap. The CDR3 reads CASSPHRGGGADTQYF. The CDR3 DNA reads TGTGCCAGCAGTCCCCACAGAGGTGGGGGCGCAGATACGCAGTATTTT.

In regard to this clone: The sample holds other DNA sequences that translate to the same CDR3. The J gene is TRBJ2-7, the V gene TRBV9; D is possibly TRBD1 (8 bases). V lost 2 bases, J lost 4 bases, and 13 bases lay in between. The CDR3 has 14 amino acids. The germline CDR1 and CDR2 sequences are SGDLS and YYNGEE. The CDR3 protein is CASSVGQGGYEQYF. The CDR3 DNA reads as TGTGCCAGCAGCGTCGGACAGGGAGGGTACGAGCAGTACTTC. Filled out from reference TRBV9 and TRBJ2-7, the complete variable domain reads DSGVTQTPKHLITATGQRVTLRCSPRSGDLSVYWYQQSLDQGLQFLIQYYNGEERAKGNILERFSAQQFPDLHSELNLSSLELGDSALYFCASSVGQGGYEQYFGPGTRLTVT.

The chain uses TRBV24-1 and TRBJ2-3, with 9 bases that match TRBD1. J was trimmed by 5 bases and V by 1 base; bases with no gene match: 6. This CDR3 is 16 amino acids long. Germline values: CDR1 KGHDR, CDR2 SFDVKD. The DNA for the CDR3 is TGTGCCACCAGTGATTTAGGAGGACAGGGGTTAGATACGCAGTATTTT. Protein sequence: CATSDLGGQGLDTQYF.

This chain links TRBV30 with TRBJ2-1; 10 bases map to TRBD2. Looked up from germline, CDR1 is GTSNPN and CDR2 is SVGIG (reference sequence). The trim removed 5 bases at V and 7 bases at J, leaving 5 bases unmatched. The CDR3 contains 13 residues. The DNA of the CDR3 is TGTGCCTGGTTGAGCGGGAGGGGGAATGAGCAGTTCTTC. It specifies CAWLSGRGNEQFF.

Of note for this clone: At one end the junction does not follow the germline gene, possibly because of a read error. CDR3 nucleotides: TGCAGTGCCCTTGCCGGGACTAGCTTAATCTTC. Protein sequence: CSALAGTSLIF. This chain links TRBV20-1 with TRBJ2-7, with TRBD2 identical over 9 bases. Germline loops: CDR1 DFQATT, CDR2 SNEGSKA (reference sequence). This CDR3 region has 11 residues.

The chain joins TRBV4-3 to TRBJ1-5; D is perhaps TRBD1 (5 bases). Trimming removed 4 bases from V and 5 bases from J, with 18 bases in between. Germline loops: CDR1 LGHNA, CDR2 YSLEER. The CDR3 runs 16 residues. The CDR3 DNA is TGCGCCAGCAGCCGAGATACAGGAGCAAGTTATCAGCCCCAGCATTTT. Amino acids: CASSRDTGASYQPQHF.

The chain joins TRBV5-4 to TRBJ2-3; D not resolved. Trimming cost V 4 bases and J 3 bases, with 6 bases left between them. Per the germline V gene, CDR1 is SGHNT and CDR2 is YYREEE (reference sequence). CDR3 size: 12 residues. The chain's CDR3 is CASSPGTDTQYF. The DNA for the CDR3 is TGTGCCAGCAGCCCCGGGACAGATACGCAGTATTTT.